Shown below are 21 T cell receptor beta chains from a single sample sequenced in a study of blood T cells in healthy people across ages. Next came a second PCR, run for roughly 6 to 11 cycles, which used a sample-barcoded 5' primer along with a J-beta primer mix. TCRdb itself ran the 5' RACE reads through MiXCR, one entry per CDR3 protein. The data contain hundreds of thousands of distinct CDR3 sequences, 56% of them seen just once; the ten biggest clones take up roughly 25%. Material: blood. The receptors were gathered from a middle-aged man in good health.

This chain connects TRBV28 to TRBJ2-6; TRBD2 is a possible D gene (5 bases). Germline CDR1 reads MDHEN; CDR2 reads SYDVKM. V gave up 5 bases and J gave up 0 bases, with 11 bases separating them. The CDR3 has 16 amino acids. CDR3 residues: CASSPYSGSGANVLTF. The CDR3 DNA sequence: TGTGCCAGCAGTCCGTACAGCGGCTCTGGGGCCAACGTCCTGACTTTC.

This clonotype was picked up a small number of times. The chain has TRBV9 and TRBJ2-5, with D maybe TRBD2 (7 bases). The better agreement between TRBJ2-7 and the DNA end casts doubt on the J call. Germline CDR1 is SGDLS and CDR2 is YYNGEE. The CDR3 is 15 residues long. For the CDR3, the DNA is TGTGCCAGCAGCCCCAGGGGAGGGAACGGGGACGAGCAGTACTTC. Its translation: CASSPRGGNGDEQYF.

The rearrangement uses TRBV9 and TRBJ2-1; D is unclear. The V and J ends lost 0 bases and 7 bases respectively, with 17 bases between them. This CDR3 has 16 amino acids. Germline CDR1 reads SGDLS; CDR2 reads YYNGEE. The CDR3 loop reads CASSVEDILNGNEQFF. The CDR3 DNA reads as TGTGCCAGCAGCGTAGAAGATATTCTAAACGGGAATGAGCAGTTCTTC.

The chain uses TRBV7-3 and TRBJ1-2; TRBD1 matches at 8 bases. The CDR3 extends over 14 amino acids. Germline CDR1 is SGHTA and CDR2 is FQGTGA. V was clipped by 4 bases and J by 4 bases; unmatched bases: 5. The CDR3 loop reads CASSSLGTGYGYTF. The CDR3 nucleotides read TGTGCCAGCAGCTCTCTCGGGACAGGCTATGGCTACACCTTC.

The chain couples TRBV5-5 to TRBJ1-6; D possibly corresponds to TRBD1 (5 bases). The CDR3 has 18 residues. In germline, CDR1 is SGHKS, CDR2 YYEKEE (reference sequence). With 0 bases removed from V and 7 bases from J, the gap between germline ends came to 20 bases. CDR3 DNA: TGTGCCAGCAGCTTGGTCGAGCAGGGAGCGAATAGGAATTCACCCCTCCACTTT. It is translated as CASSLVEQGANRNSPLHF.

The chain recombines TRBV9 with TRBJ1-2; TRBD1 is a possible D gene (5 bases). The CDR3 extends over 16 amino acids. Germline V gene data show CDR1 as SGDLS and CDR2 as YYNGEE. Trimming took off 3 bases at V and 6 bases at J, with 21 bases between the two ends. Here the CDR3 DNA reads TGTGCCAGCAGCGCCTGGGCCCCGATGGGGGAGAATGGCTACACCTTC. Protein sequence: CASSAWAPMGENGYTF.

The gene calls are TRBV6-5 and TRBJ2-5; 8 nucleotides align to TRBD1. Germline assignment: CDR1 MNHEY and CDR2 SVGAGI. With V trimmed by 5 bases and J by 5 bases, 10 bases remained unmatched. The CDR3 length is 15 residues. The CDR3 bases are TGTGCCAGCAGTCCTCTGGACAGGGAGAAGGAGACCCAGTACTTC. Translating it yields CASSPLDREKETQYF.

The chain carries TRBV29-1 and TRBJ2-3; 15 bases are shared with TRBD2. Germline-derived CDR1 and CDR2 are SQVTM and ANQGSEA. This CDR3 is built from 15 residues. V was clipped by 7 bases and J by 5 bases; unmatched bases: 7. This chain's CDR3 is CSAGLAGGPRDTQYF. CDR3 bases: TGCAGCGCCGGACTAGCGGGGGGGCCGAGAGATACGCAGTATTTT.

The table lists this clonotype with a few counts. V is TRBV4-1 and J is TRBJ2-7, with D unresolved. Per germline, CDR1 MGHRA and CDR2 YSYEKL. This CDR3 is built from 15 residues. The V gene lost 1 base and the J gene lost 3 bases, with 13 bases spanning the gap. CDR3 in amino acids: CASSQGHSGVYEQYF. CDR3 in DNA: TGCGCCAGCAGCCAAGGACATAGTGGCGTCTACGAGCAGTACTTC.

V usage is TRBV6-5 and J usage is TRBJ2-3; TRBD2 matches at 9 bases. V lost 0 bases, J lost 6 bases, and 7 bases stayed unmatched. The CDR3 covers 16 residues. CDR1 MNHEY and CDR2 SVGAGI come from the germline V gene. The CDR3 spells CASSYSSGGGVDTQYF. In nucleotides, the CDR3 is TGTGCCAGCAGTTACTCTAGCGGGGGTGGCGTGGATACGCAGTATTTT.

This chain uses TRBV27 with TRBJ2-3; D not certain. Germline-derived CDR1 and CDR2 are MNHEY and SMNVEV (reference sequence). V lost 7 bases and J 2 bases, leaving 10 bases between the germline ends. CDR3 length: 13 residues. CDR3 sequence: CASKPPYTDTQYF. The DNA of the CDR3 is TGTGCCAGCAAGCCACCTTACACAGATACGCAGTATTTT.

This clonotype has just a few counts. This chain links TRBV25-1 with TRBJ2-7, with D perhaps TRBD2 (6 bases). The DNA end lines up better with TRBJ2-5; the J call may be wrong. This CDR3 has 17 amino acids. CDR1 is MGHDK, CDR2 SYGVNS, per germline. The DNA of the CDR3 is TGTGCCAGCAGTGAATGGGTGGGGGAGCGGGTAGGGGAGACCCAGTACTTC. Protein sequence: CASSEWVGERVGETQYF.

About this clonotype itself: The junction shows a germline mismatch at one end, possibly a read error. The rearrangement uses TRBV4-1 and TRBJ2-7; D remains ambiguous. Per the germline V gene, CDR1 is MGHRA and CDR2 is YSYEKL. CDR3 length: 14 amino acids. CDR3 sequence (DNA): TGTGCCAGCAGCCAAGATCGGACCTCCTCCGAGCAGTACTTC. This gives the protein CASSQDRTSSEQYF.

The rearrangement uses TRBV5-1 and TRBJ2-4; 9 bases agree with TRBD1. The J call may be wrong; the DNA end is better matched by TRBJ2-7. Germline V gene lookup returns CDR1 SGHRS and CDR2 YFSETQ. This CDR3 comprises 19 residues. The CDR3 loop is CASSLANVGPGQGSYEQYF. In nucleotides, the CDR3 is TGCGCCAGCAGCTTGGCTAACGTGGGCCCCGGACAGGGGAGCTACGAGCAGTACTTC.

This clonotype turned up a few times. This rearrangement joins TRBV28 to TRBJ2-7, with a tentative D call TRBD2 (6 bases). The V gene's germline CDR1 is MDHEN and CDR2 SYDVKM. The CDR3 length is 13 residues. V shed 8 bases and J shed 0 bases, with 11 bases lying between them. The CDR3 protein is CASREPISYEQYF. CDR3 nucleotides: TGTGCCAGCCGGGAGCCTATCTCCTACGAGCAGTACTTC.

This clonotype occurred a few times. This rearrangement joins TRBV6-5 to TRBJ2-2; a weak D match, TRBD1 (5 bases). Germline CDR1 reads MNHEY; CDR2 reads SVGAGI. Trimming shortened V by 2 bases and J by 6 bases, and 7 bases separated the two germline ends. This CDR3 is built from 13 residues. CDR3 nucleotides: TGTGCCAGCAGTTACAGGGGTGCCGGGGAGCTGTTTTTT. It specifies CASSYRGAGELFF.

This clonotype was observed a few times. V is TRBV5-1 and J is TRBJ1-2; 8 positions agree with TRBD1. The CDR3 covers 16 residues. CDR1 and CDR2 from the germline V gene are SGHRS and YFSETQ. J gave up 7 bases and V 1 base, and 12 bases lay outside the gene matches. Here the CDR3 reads CASSLSRPGQDGGYTF. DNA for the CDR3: TGCGCCAGCAGCTTGTCAAGGCCGGGACAGGACGGTGGCTACACCTTC.

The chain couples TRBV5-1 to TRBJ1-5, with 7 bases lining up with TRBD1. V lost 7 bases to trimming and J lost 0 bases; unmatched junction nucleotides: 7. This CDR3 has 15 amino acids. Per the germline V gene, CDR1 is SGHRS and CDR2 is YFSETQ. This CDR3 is CASAVGTASNQPQHF. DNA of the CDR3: TGCGCCAGCGCCGTCGGGACAGCTAGCAATCAGCCCCAGCATTTT.

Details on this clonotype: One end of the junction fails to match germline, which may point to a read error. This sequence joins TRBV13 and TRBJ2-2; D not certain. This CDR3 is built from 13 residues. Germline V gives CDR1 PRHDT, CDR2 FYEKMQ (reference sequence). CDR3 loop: CASSPTPTGELFF. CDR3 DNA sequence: TGTGCCAGCAGCCCGACTCCTACCGGAGAGCTGTTTTTT.

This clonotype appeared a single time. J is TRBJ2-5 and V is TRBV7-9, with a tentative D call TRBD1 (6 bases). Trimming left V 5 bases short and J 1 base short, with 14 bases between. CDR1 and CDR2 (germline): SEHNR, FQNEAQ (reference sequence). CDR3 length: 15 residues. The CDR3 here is CASSPMRTVQETQYF. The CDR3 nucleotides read TGTGCCAGCAGCCCGATGAGGACAGTCCAAGAGACCCAGTACTTC.

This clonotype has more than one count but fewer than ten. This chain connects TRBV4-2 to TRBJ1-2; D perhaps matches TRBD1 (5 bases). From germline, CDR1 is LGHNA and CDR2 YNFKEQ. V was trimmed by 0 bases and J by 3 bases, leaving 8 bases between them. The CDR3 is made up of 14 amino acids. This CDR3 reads CASSQDGGYYGYTF. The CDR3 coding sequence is TGTGCCAGCAGCCAAGACGGGGGGTACTATGGCTACACCTTC.